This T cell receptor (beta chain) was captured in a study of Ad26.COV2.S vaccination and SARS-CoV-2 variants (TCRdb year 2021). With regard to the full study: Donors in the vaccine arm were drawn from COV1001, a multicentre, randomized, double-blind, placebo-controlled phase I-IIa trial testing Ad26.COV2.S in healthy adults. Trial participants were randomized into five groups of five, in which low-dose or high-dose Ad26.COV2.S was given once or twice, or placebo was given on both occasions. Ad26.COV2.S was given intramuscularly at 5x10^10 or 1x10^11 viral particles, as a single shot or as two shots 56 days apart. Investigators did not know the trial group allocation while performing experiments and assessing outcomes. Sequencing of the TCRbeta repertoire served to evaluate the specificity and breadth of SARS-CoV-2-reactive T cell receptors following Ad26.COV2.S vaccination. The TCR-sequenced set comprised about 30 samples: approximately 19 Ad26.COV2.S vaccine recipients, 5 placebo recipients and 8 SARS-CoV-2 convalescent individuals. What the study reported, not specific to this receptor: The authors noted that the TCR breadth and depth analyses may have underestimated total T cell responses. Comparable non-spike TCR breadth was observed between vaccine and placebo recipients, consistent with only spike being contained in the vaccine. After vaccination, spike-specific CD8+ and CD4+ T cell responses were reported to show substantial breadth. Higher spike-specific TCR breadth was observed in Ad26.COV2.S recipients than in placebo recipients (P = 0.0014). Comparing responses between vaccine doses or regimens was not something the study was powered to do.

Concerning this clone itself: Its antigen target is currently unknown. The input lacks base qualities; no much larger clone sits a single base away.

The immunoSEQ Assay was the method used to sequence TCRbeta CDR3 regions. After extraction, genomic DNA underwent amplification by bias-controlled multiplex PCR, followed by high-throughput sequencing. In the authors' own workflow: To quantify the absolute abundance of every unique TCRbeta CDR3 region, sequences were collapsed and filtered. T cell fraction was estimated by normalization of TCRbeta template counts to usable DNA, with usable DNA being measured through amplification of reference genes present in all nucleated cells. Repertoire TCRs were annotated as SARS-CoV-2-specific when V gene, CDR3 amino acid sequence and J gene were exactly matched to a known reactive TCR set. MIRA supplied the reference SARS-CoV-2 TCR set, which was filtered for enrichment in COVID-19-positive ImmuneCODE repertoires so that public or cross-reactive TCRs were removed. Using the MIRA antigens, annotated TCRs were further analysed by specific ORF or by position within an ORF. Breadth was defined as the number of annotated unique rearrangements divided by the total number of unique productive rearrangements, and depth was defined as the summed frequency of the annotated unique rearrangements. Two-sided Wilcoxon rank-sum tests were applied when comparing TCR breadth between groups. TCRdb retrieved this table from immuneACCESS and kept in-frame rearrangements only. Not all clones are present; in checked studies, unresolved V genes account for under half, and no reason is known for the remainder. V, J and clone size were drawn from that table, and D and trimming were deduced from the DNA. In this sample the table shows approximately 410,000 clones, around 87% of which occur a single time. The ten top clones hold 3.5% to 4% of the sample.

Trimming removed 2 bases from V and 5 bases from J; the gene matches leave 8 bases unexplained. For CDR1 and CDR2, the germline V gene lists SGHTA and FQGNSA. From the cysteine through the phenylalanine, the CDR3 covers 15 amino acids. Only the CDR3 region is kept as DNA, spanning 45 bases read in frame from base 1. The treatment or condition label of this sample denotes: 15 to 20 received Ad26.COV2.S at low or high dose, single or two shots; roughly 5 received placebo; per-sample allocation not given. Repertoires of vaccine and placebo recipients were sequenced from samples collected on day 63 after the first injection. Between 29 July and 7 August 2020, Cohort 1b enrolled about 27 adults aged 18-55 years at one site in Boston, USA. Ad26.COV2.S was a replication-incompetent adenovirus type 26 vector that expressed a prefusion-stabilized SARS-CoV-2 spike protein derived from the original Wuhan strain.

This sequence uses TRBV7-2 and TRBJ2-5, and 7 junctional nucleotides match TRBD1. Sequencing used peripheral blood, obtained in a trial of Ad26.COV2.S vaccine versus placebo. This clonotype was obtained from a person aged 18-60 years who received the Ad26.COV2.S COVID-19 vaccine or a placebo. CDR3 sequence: CASSLRDSERETQYF. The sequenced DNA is TGTGCCAGCAGCTTAAGGGACAGTGAGAGGGAGACCCAGTACTTC.